Below are 32 T cell receptor beta chains sequenced from a single sample in a study of blood T cell repertoires in COVID-19. Repertoires were generated with immunoSEQ multiplex PCR, while TCRdb's copy carries only in-frame clones and drops some. The sample records fewer than 80,000 clones, 75% to 95% being singletons. The specimen sequenced was peripheral blood. The receptors stem from a human donor in a cohort sampled during active COVID-19.

The chain combines TRBV6-6 with TRBJ2-5; D unresolved. V was pared by 0 bases and J by 1 base, with 9 bases between. Looked up from germline, CDR1 is MNHNY and CDR2 is SVGAGI (reference sequence). CDR3 length equals 15 residues. This CDR3 is CASSYSNSLQETQYF. DNA of the CDR3: TGTGCCAGCAGTTACTCCAACAGCCTCCAAGAGACCCAGTACTTC.

The chain recombines TRBV6-5 with TRBJ2-7; TRBD1 aligns across 12 bases. Germline CDR1 and CDR2: MNHEY and SVGAGI. V shed 6 bases, J shed 0 bases, and the junction held 3 bases outside the gene matches. The CDR3 has 15 residues. CDR3 in amino acids: CASRGQGAGSYEQYF. The CDR3 region has the DNA TGTGCCAGCAGGGGACAGGGGGCCGGCTCCTACGAGCAGTACTTC.

The CDR3 spells CASSTRYPITYTEAFF. CDR3 nucleotide sequence: TGTGCCAGTAGTACCCGGTACCCAATTACCTACACTGAAGCTTTCTTT. V and J are TRBV19 and TRBJ1-1, with D unclear. V lost 4 bases to trimming and J lost 3 bases, with 18 bases between them. CDR1 is LNHDA, CDR2 SQIVND, per germline (reference sequence). This CDR3 has 16 residues.

This clone appeared once. This chain links TRBV10-1 with TRBJ2-1, with 9 bases that match TRBD2. Germline CDR1 reads WNHNN; CDR2 reads SYGVQD (reference sequence). This CDR3 comprises 15 residues. After removal of 6 bases from V and 5 bases from J, the junction contained 8 bases not matched to a gene. CDR3 sequence reads: CASSVLAGTDNEQFF. The CDR3 DNA is TGCGCCAGCAGCGTTCTAGCGGGGACCGACAATGAGCAGTTCTTC.

This clone was detected a few times. V is TRBV9 and J is TRBJ2-2; 8 nucleotides agree with TRBD2. Trimming cost V 4 bases and J 4 bases; bases outside gene matches: 9. Germline CDR1 SGDLS, CDR2 YYNGEE. The CDR3 has 16 amino acids. Here the CDR3 reads CASSPLAGGLTGELFF. CDR3 bases: TGTGCCAGCAGCCCCCTCGCGGGGGGTCTCACCGGGGAGCTGTTTTTT.

The chain employs TRBV7-2 and TRBJ1-6; 9 bases fit TRBD1. This CDR3 is 16 amino acids long. V shed 5 bases and J 6 bases; nucleotides not matched to a gene: 8. Germline loops: CDR1 SGHTA, CDR2 FQGNSA. CDR3 region: CASSVPPGQGNSPLHF. The CDR3 DNA reads TGTGCCAGCAGCGTTCCTCCGGGACAGGGTAATTCACCCCTCCACTTT.

The V and J genes are TRBV15 and TRBJ2-1, with D perhaps TRBD1 (5 bases). The germline V and J ends were trimmed by 5 bases and 2 bases, with 16 bases remaining between them. This CDR3 comprises 16 residues. Germline-derived CDR1 and CDR2 are LNHNV and YYDKDF (reference sequence). Here the CDR3 reads CATSLGQGRTYNEQFF. The CDR3 DNA is TGTGCCACCAGCCTCGGGCAGGGAAGAACCTACAATGAGCAGTTCTTC.

This clone was detected only once. The chain employs TRBV7-6 and TRBJ1-2; D is undetermined. V lost 4 bases and J lost 6, with 12 bases in between. Per germline, CDR1 SGHVS and CDR2 FNYEAQ. The CDR3 has 13 residues. CDR3 DNA: TGTGCCAGCAGCTCATCAGGTTCTCATGGCTACACCTTC. The encoded protein is CASSSSGSHGYTF.

V gene TRBV10-3 combines with J gene TRBJ1-1, with 7 bases lining up with TRBD1. The CDR3 spans 14 residues. Germline V CDR1 and CDR2: ENHRY, SYGVKD. Trimming at V came to 5 bases and at J to 1 base, leaving 4 bases not matched to a gene. The CDR3 DNA reads as TGTGCCATCAGTTTGGGACAGAAGAACACTGAAGCTTTCTTT. Encoded protein: CAISLGQKNTEAFF.

The chain links TRBV6-6 to TRBJ2-1; 10 nucleotides agree with TRBD1. The CDR3 is made up of 14 amino acids. CDR1 and CDR2 from the germline V gene are MNHNY and SVGAGI (reference sequence). The junction had 7 bases not matched to a gene; V was cut back by 6 bases and J by 8 bases. As DNA, the CDR3 is TGTGCCAGCAGGCGGGGACAGGGGCGGGATGAGCAGTTCTTC. This sequence encodes CASRRGQGRDEQFF.

The chain couples TRBV19 to TRBJ1-2, with 9 bases matching TRBD1. This CDR3 contains 16 residues. After removal of 4 bases from V and 0 bases from J, the junction contained 6 bases not matched to a gene. The germline V gene has CDR1 LNHDA and CDR2 SQIVND (reference sequence). CDR3 nucleotides: TGTGCCAGTAGTACATTCGGGACAGGGTCTAACTATGGCTACACCTTC. Amino acids: CASSTFGTGSNYGYTF.

The rearrangement uses TRBV15 and TRBJ1-4, with a weak D call TRBD1 (5 bases). Trimming removed 4 bases from V and 1 base from J, with 16 bases in between. Germline lookup yields CDR1 LNHNV and CDR2 YYDKDF (reference sequence). The CDR3 contains 17 residues. This chain's CDR3 is CATSTPQDGGTNEKLFF. The DNA for the CDR3 is TGTGCCACCAGCACCCCCCAGGACGGGGGAACTAATGAAAAACTGTTTTTT.

For the CDR3, the DNA is TGTGCCAGCAGCCTGCAGGGGGCTGGGGAAAAACTGTTTTTT. Protein product: CASSLQGAGEKLFF. V and J are TRBV11-2 and TRBJ1-4, with 8 bases matching TRBD1. Germline CDR1 is SGHAT and CDR2 is FQNNGV. The CDR3 loop spans 14 amino acids. After removal of 5 bases from V and 8 bases from J, the junction contained 7 bases not matched to a gene.

CDR3 loop: CASSAQTSGGGGTDTQYF. CDR3 nucleotide sequence: TGTGCCAGCAGCGCTCAGACTAGCGGGGGTGGGGGCACAGATACGCAGTATTTT. This chain joins TRBV4-2 and TRBJ2-3; 12 bases are a match to TRBD2. After removal of 5 bases from V and 1 base from J, the junction contained 10 bases not matched to a gene. Germline V gene lookup returns CDR1 LGHNA and CDR2 YNFKEQ. The CDR3 spans 18 residues.

The chain carries TRBV6-6 and TRBJ1-6; D not resolved. Trimming removed 0 bases from V and 8 bases from J, with 11 bases in between. The germline V gene has CDR1 MNHNY and CDR2 SVGAGI (reference sequence). This CDR3 contains 15 residues. This CDR3 is CASSYSPNLDSPLHF. The CDR3 DNA reads TGTGCCAGCAGTTACTCCCCTAACCTCGATTCACCCCTCCACTTT.

On this clone itself: At one end, the junction sequence differs from germline, possibly due to a read error. The chain uses TRBV9 and TRBJ1-2; the match to TRBD1 covers 8 bases. CDR1 is SGDLS and CDR2 is YYNGEE in the germline V gene. The CDR3 is made up of 13 amino acids. As DNA, the CDR3 is TGTGCCAGCAGCGCCGTGACAGGGGCGCCCCAGTCCTTC. It yields the protein CASSAVTGAPQSF.

This chain uses TRBV18 with TRBJ1-5, with D possibly matching TRBD1 (5 bases). V was trimmed by 1 base and J by 4 bases, leaving 11 bases between them. Germline loops: CDR1 KGHSH, CDR2 LQKENI. The CDR3 consists of 15 residues. CDR3 in DNA: TGTGCCAGCTCACCACAACAGGTTATTAATCAGCCCCAGCATTTT. This gives the protein CASSPQQVINQPQHF.

The genes are TRBV19 and TRBJ2-3, with 10 bases aligning to TRBD2. Trimming cost V 3 bases and J 0 bases; bases outside gene matches: 12. This CDR3 is 19 amino acids long. CDR1 is LNHDA and CDR2 is SQIVND in the germline V gene (reference sequence). Here the CDR3 reads CASSMEKLAGLRSTDTQYF. The CDR3 DNA reads as TGTGCCAGTAGTATGGAGAAACTAGCGGGGTTACGCAGCACAGATACGCAGTATTTT.

The chain joins TRBV5-1 to TRBJ1-6; D perhaps matches TRBD1 (6 bases). With 0 bases removed from V and 11 bases from J, the gap between germline ends came to 18 bases. Looked up from germline, CDR1 is SGHRS and CDR2 is YFSETQ. The CDR3 runs 16 residues. In nucleotides, the CDR3 is TGCGCCAGCAGCTTGGTCGGTCAGGGGATCGGGCCACCCCTCCACTTT. It is translated as CASSLVGQGIGPPLHF.

The table lists this clone with a few counts. This sequence joins TRBV7-9 and TRBJ2-3, with a possible D match to TRBD2 (5 bases). Trimming cost V 4 bases and J 2 bases, with 13 bases left between them. CDR3 length: 15 residues. Germline V lookup: CDR1 SEHNR, CDR2 FQNEAQ (reference sequence). DNA of the CDR3: TGTGCCAGCAGCTGGTCGACGGGAAACACAGATACGCAGTATTTT. This codes for CASSWSTGNTDTQYF.

The rearrangement links TRBV6-5 to TRBJ2-3; tentative D call: TRBD2 (6 bases). With 6 bases removed from V and 4 bases from J, the gap between germline ends came to 17 bases. Germline-derived CDR1 and CDR2 are MNHEY and SVGAGI. The length of the CDR3 is 15 residues. This CDR3 reads CASSLLASEADTQYF. CDR3 DNA: TGTGCCAGCAGCCTTCTCGCTAGCGAAGCAGATACGCAGTATTTT.

The chain combines TRBV5-1 with TRBJ1-6, with 9 bases lining up with TRBD1. Germline loops: CDR1 SGHRS, CDR2 YFSETQ. The junction had 5 bases not matched to a gene; V was cut back by 0 bases and J by 7 bases. This CDR3 has 16 residues. This chain's CDR3 is CASSLVRGQGNSPLHF. The CDR3 coding sequence is TGCGCCAGCAGCTTGGTCAGGGGACAGGGAAATTCACCCCTCCACTTT.

This chain joins TRBV4-3 and TRBJ2-7, with D perhaps TRBD1 (5 bases). From germline, CDR1 is LGHNA and CDR2 YSLEER. The germline V and J ends were trimmed by 0 bases and 6 bases, with 12 bases remaining between them. There are 14 residues in the CDR3. The CDR3 DNA reads TGCGCCAGCAGCCAAGATCAGGCAGGGCGCGAGCAGTACTTC. This encodes CASSQDQAGREQYF.

V usage is TRBV4-2 and J usage is TRBJ1-2; TRBD1 agrees at 9 bases. Germline trimming cut 1 base from V and 8 bases from J; bases unmatched to any gene: 2. Germline lookup yields CDR1 LGHNA and CDR2 YNFKEQ. There are 13 residues in the CDR3. The CDR3 spells CASSQVTGGGYTF. CDR3 sequence (DNA): TGTGCCAGCAGCCAAGTAACAGGGGGCGGCTACACCTTC.

The chain links TRBV21-1 to TRBJ1-5; the table's D gene call, TRBD1, was not cross checked with the DNA. TRBV21-1 is a pseudogene. CDR3 length: 12 amino acids. The chain's CDR3 is CATKTGSQPQHF. The CDR3 bases are TGTGCCACCAAAACAGGGTCCCAGCCCCAGCATTTT.

This clone came up a few times. This chain joins TRBV7-9 and TRBJ1-3, with D tentatively TRBD1 (5 bases). The CDR3 runs to 14 residues. V was pared by 4 bases and J by 1 base, with 8 bases between. Germline CDR1 reads SEHNR; CDR2 reads FQNEAQ (reference sequence). In DNA, the CDR3 is TGTGCCAGCAGCTCGACAGCGTCTGGAAACACCATATATTTT. It yields the protein CASSSTASGNTIYF.

The genes are TRBV4-3 and TRBJ1-1, with D perhaps matching TRBD1 (6 bases). The CDR3 runs to 14 residues. Deletions cut 4 bases from V and 4 bases from J, with 13 bases between. Germline V gives CDR1 LGHNA, CDR2 YSLEER. CDR3 residues: CASSLSGGGTEAFF. In nucleotides, the CDR3 is TGCGCCAGCAGCCTCAGTGGGGGCGGCACTGAAGCTTTCTTT.

This chain uses TRBV5-8 with TRBJ1-5; 9 nucleotides match TRBD1. The germline CDR1 and CDR2 sequences are SGHTS and YDEGEE. With 3 bases clipped from V and 4 bases from J, the junction kept 2 bases outside the gene matches. There are 14 residues in the CDR3. The CDR3 loop reads CASSSTGGNQPQHF. The CDR3, as DNA: TGTGCCAGCAGCTCGACAGGGGGAAATCAGCCCCAGCATTTT.

This clone appeared a single time. This chain links TRBV19 with TRBJ1-2; D gene uncertain. CDR1 is LNHDA and CDR2 is SQIVND in the germline V gene (reference sequence). Between the trimmed V and J ends, which lost 4 bases and 2 bases, there was a span of 11 bases. The CDR3 contains 14 residues. The CDR3 DNA reads TGTGCCAGTAGTACCAGAGACGGGAACTATGGCTACACCTTC. Translating it yields CASSTRDGNYGYTF.

The chain is built from TRBV7-2 and TRBJ2-7; D possibly corresponds to TRBD2 (5 bases). Germline CDR1 SGHTA, CDR2 FQGNSA. There are 14 residues in the CDR3. V lost 2 bases, J lost 3 bases, and 11 bases lay in between. CDR3 DNA: TGTGCCAGCAGCTTATCCGGGATGAACTACGAGCAGTACTTC. Translation gives CASSLSGMNYEQYF.

This chain uses TRBV7-8 with TRBJ1-6; 7 bases align to TRBD1. Germline trimming cut 1 base from V and 7 bases from J; bases unmatched to any gene: 4. Germline values: CDR1 SGHVS, CDR2 FQNEAQ. The length of the CDR3 is 15 residues. The CDR3 reads CASSLGQGENSPLHF. CDR3 DNA sequence: TGTGCCAGCAGCTTAGGACAGGGTGAAAATTCACCCCTCCACTTT.

The chain uses TRBV6-5 and TRBJ1-3; 8 bases agree with TRBD1. The V segment lost 5 bases and the J segment 5 bases; nucleotides outside the gene matches: 8. The CDR3 sequence is 15 residues long. Germline CDR1 MNHEY, CDR2 SVGAGI. CDR3 region: CASSLGQGRRNTIYF. The CDR3 DNA is TGTGCCAGCAGTCTAGGACAGGGAAGAAGAAACACCATATATTTT.